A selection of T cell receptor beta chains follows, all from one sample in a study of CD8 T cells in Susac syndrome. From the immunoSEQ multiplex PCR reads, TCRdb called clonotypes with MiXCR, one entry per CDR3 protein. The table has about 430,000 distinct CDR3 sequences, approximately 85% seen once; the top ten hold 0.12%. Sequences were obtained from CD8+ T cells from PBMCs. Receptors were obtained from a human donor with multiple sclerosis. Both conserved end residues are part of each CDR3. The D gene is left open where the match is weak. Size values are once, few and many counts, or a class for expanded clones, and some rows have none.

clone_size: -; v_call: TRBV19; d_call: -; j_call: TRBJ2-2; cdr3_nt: TGTGCCAGTCGGTACGGAGCGAACACCGGGGAGCTGTTTTTT; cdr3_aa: CASRYGANTGELFF
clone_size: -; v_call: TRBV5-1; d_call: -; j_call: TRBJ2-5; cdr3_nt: TGCGCCAGCAGCCCGCTATCGGGAGTATGGGAGACCCAGTACTTC; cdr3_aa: CASSPLSGVWETQYF
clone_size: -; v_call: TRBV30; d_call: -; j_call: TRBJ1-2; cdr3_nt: TGTGCCGTGGAGGGGGGCAGTGGTTCGTGGGGCTACACCTTC; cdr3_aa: CAVEGGSGSWGYTF
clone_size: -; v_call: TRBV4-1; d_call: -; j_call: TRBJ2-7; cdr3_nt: TGCGCCAGCAGCCAAGAACCATACAGTTTCGGGGACGAGCAGTACTTC; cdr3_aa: CASSQEPYSFGDEQYF
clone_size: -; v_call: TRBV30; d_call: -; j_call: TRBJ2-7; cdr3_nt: TGTGCCTGGAGTCGCTTGGACGGGGTTGCCTACGAGCAGTACTTC; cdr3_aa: CAWSRLDGVAYEQYF
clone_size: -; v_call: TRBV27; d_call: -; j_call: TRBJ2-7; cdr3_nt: TGTGCCAGCAGTCCCCTAGCGACAGGGCGCCACGAGCAGTACTTC; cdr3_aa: CASSPLATGRHEQYF
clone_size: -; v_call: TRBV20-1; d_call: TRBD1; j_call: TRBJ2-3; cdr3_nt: TGCAGTGCTACAGGGGATACCGGGACAGGGTTTTTCAGCACAGATACGCAGTATTTT; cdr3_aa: CSATGDTGTGFFSTDTQYF
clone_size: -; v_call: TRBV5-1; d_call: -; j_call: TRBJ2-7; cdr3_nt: TGCGCCAGCACCCCGGGAGACAGTCCTTCCTACGAGCAGTACTTC; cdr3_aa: CASTPGDSPSYEQYF
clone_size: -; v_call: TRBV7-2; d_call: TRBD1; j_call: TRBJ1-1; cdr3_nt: TGTGCCAGCAGCTTAGGGGTCGGGACAGGGGACACTGAAGCTTTCTTT; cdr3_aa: CASSLGVGTGDTEAFF
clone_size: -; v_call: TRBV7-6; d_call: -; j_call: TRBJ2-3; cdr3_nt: TGTGCCAGCAGCTTGGTGGATGCAGATACGCAGTATTTT; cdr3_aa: CASSLVDADTQYF
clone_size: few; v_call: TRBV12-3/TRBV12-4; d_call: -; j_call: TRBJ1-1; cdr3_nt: TGTGCCAGCAGCCCTTCGGCTATTACTGAAGCTTTCTTT; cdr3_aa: CASSPSAITEAFF
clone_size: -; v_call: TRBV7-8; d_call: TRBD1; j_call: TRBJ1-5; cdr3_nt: TGTGCCAGCAGCTTAGTAATAGAGGGGGCTAATAATCAGCCCCAGCATTTT; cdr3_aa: CASSLVIEGANNQPQHF
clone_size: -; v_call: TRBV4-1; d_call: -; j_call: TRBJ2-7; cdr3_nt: TGCGCCAGCAGCCAATGGCTATCTTACGAGCAGTACTTC; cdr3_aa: CASSQWLSYEQYF
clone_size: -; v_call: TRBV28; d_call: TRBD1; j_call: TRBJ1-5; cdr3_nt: TGTGCCAGCAGTTATACGGGACAGGGGATACAGCCCCAGCATTTT; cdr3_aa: CASSYTGQGIQPQHF
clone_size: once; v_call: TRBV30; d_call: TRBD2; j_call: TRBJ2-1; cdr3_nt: TGTGCCTGGAGTCGCTATCTAGCGGGTGCGTATTACAATGAGCAGTTCTTC; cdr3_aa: CAWSRYLAGAYYNEQFF
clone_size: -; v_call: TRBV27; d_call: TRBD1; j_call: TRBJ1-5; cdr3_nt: TGTGCCAGCAGTGGGGACAGCGAGGGGAGGTACGGGAGCAATCAGCCCCAGCATTTT; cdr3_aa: CASSGDSEGRYGSNQPQHF
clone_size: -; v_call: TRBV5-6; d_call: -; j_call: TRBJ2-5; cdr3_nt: TGTGCCAGCAGCCCGGGTGACAGGCAAGAGACCCAGTACTTC; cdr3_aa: CASSPGDRQETQYF
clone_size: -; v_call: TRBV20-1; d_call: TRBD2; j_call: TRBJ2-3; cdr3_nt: TGCAGTGCCCCCGAAATGGCGGGAGGAAGAGATACGCAGTATTTT; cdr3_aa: CSAPEMAGGRDTQYF
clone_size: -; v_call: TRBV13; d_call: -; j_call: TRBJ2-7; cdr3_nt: TGTGCCAGCAGCTTGAGGAGGGGGCTTTACGAGCAGTACTTC; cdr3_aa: CASSLRRGLYEQYF
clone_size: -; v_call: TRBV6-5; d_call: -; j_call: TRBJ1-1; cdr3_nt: TGTGCCAGCAGTTTCGACAGATTGAACACTGAAGCTTTCTTT; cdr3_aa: CASSFDRLNTEAFF
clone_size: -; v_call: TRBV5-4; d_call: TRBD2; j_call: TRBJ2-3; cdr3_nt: TGTGCCAGCAGCTTTGGACTAGCGCAAGATACGCAGTATTTT; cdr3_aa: CASSFGLAQDTQYF
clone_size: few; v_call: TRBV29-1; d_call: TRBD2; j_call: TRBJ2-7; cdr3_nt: TGCAGCGTTGAACTGGGACTAGCGGGTCCCTACGAGCAGTACTTC; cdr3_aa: CSVELGLAGPYEQYF
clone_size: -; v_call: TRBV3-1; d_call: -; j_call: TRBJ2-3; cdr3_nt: TGTGCCAGCAGCCAAGTAAAGGACGCAAGGACAGATACGCAGTATTTT; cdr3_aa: CASSQVKDARTDTQYF
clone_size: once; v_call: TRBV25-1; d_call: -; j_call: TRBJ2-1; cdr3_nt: TGTGCCAGCAGTGAAGGGACAGAGCAGTTCTTC; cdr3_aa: CASSEGTEQFF
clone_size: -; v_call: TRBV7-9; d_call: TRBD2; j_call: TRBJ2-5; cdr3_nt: TGTGCCAGCAGCTGGGGGAATACGGGAGGGGAGACCCAGTACTTC; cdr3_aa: CASSWGNTGGETQYF
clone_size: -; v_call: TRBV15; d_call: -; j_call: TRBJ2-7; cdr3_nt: TGTGCCACCAGCAGAGCTGCTGGCTACGAGCAGTACTTC; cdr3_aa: CATSRAAGYEQYF
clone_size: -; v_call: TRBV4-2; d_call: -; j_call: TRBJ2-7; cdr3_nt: TGTGCCAGCAGCCAAGAAGAGACAGAGGGCGAGGAGCAGTACTTC; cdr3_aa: CASSQEETEGEEQYF
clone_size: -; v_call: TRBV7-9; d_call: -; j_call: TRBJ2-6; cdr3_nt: TGTGCCAGCAGCCCCAACCTTGGAAGAGGCTCTGGGGCCAACGTCCTGACTTTC; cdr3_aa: CASSPNLGRGSGANVLTF
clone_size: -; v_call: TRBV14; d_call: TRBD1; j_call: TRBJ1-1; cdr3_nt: TGTGCCAGCAGCCTTTTCGAGGGGGCAAACACTGAAGCTTTCTTT; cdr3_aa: CASSLFEGANTEAFF